The 27 T cell receptor beta chains below come from one sample, sequenced in a study of blood T cell repertoires in COVID-19. Profiling relied on immunoSEQ multiplex PCR, and the TCRdb table lists in-frame clones only, not all of them. The sample has about 270,000 clones, approximately 85% seen once. Sequenced sample: peripheral blood. Every receptor here comes from a woman of 80 years or more with COVID-19, enrolled during active disease.

This chain's CDR3 is CASSLARGGGQETQYF. In nucleotides, the CDR3 is TGTGCCAGCAGCTTAGCGCGTGGCGGGGGCCAAGAGACCCAGTACTTC. V and J are TRBV7-2 and TRBJ2-5, with 7 bases that match TRBD2. The CDR3 consists of 16 residues. V lost 0 bases, J lost 1 base, and 5 bases stayed unmatched. Germline lookup yields CDR1 SGHTA and CDR2 FQGNSA.

A few counts support this clone. The chain is built from TRBV19 and TRBJ2-5; 7 nucleotides agree with TRBD1. V lost 7 bases, J lost 4 bases, and 6 bases stayed unmatched. The germline gives CDR1 LNHDA, CDR2 SQIVND (reference sequence). The CDR3 runs 13 residues. The CDR3 DNA follows: TGTGCCAGTACCCCGACAGGGCTAGAGACCCAGTACTTC. This translates into CASTPTGLETQYF.

There are a few counts of this clone. The rearrangement uses TRBV6-1 and TRBJ1-2, with D tentatively TRBD1 (6 bases). CDR1 is MNHNS and CDR2 is SASEGT in the germline V gene. The V and J ends lost 3 bases and 4 bases respectively, with 12 bases between them. The length of the CDR3 is 14 residues. The CDR3 loop is CASSDNGQIYGYTF. The CDR3 DNA follows: TGTGCCAGCAGTGACAACGGACAGATCTATGGCTACACCTTC.

This clone has a single count. The genes are TRBV7-9 and TRBJ2-7; D is perhaps TRBD2 (6 bases). This CDR3 is built from 14 residues. V lost 7 bases to trimming and J lost 3 bases, with 16 bases between them. The germline CDR1 and CDR2 sequences are SEHNR and FQNEAQ (reference sequence). The CDR3 reads CASTTSEGHYEQYV. The CDR3 DNA is TGTGCCAGCACCACCTCGGAGGGTCACTACGAGCAGTACGTC.

The chain couples TRBV28 to TRBJ2-1; 12 bases map to TRBD2. V dropped 7 bases and J dropped 7; count of bases not matched to a gene: 5. From germline, CDR1 is MDHEN and CDR2 SYDVKM. This CDR3 is 14 amino acids long. The chain's CDR3 is CASITSGGWNEQFF. CDR3 bases: TGTGCCAGCATCACTAGCGGGGGGTGGAATGAGCAGTTCTTC.

This clone occurred a few times. This chain links TRBV19 with TRBJ1-1; no reliable D call. V lost 7 bases to trimming and J lost 0 bases, with 9 bases between them. The CDR3 length is 13 residues. The germline CDR1 and CDR2 sequences are LNHDA and SQIVND (reference sequence). CDR3 sequence (DNA): TGTGCCAGTACCGTGTCGTTGAACACTGAAGCTTTCTTT. It yields the protein CASTVSLNTEAFF.

This clone came up a few times. This chain links TRBV2 with TRBJ1-2, with a tentative D call TRBD1 (6 bases). V lost 7 bases to trimming and J lost 8 bases, with 20 bases between them. Germline V gives CDR1 SNHLY, CDR2 FYNNEI. CDR3 length: 14 amino acids. The chain's CDR3 is CASIGEAGAGGYTF. DNA for the CDR3: TGTGCCAGCATCGGAGAGGCAGGGGCAGGGGGCTACACCTTC.

The chain employs TRBV6-2 or TRBV6-3 and TRBJ1-1; D possibly corresponds to TRBD1 (5 bases). Trimming cost V 2 bases and J 5 bases, with 12 bases left between them. The length of the CDR3 is 14 residues. CDR1 and CDR2 (germline): MNHEY, SVGEGT. CDR3 sequence reads: CASSYGAGGTEAFF. For the CDR3, the DNA is TGTGCCAGCAGTTACGGGGCCGGGGGGACTGAAGCTTTCTTT.

The J gene is TRBJ2-3, the V gene TRBV5-6; 9 nucleotides agree with TRBD2. This CDR3 has 16 amino acids. V gave up 1 base and J gave up 6 bases; unmatched junction bases: 9. Germline CDR1 reads SGHDT; CDR2 reads YYEEEE. CDR3 residues: CASSLWLAGLSDTQYF. The CDR3 DNA sequence: TGTGCCAGCAGCTTGTGGCTAGCGGGGTTGTCCGATACGCAGTATTTT. Variable domain in full (rest from reference TRBV5-6 and TRBJ2-3): DAGVTQSPTHLIKTRGQQVTLRCSPKSGHDTVSWYQQALGQGPQFIFQYYEEEERQRGNFPDRFSGHQFPNYSSELNVNALLLGDSALYLCASSLWLAGLSDTQYFGPGTRLTVL.

The sample holds one count of this clone. The J gene is TRBJ2-2, the V gene TRBV5-6; D possibly corresponds to TRBD2 (7 bases). The germline V gene encodes CDR1 SGHDT and CDR2 YYEEEE. CDR3 length: 16 amino acids. Between the trimmed V and J ends, which lost 1 base and 2 bases, there was a span of 12 bases. The CDR3 bases are TGTGCCAGCAGCTTGCTGTCGGGGGGCAACACCGGGGAGCTGTTTTTT. As protein: CASSLLSGGNTGELFF. Drawing the rest from reference TRBV5-6 and TRBJ2-2, the complete variable domain is DAGVTQSPTHLIKTRGQQVTLRCSPKSGHDTVSWYQQALGQGPQFIFQYYEEEERQRGNFPDRFSGHQFPNYSSELNVNALLLGDSALYLCASSLLSGGNTGELFFGEGSRLTVL.

The gene calls are TRBV2 and TRBJ1-5; the match to TRBD1 covers 8 bases. The CDR3 is 19 residues long. The V gene end was trimmed by 3 bases and the J gene end by 0 bases; junction bases not matched to a gene: 13. Germline loops: CDR1 SNHLY, CDR2 FYNNEI. The CDR3 region is CASSDRGGDRSYSNQPQHF. For the CDR3, the DNA is TGTGCCAGCAGTGATAGGGGGGGGGACAGGAGTTATAGCAATCAGCCCCAGCATTTT. Full variable domain (remainder filled in from reference TRBV2 and TRBJ1-5): EPEVTQTPSHQVTQMGQEVILRCVPISNHLYFYWYRQILGQKVEFLVSFYNNEISEKSEIFDDQFSVERPDGSNFTLKIRSTKLEDSAMYFCASSDRGGDRSYSNQPQHFGDGTRLSIL.

The rearrangement uses TRBV19 and TRBJ1-2; D might be TRBD1 (6 bases). V was shortened by 4 bases and J by 3 bases, with 18 bases between the two germline ends. Germline V gives CDR1 LNHDA, CDR2 SQIVND (reference sequence). This CDR3 has 16 residues. The CDR3 nucleotides are TGTGCCAGTAGTAGGGGACAACGCCTTGGGTACTATGGCTACACCTTC. This translates into CASSRGQRLGYYGYTF. The variable domain in full, with the rest retrieved from reference TRBV19 and TRBJ1-2, is DGGITQSPKYLFRKEGQNVTLSCEQNLNHDAMYWYRQDPGQGLRLIYYSQIVNDFQKGDIAEGYSVSREKKESFPLTVTSAQKNPTAFYLCASSRGQRLGYYGYTFGSGTRLTVV.

The chain links TRBV5-1 to TRBJ1-4; D gene unclear. CDR1 is SGHRS, CDR2 YFSETQ, per germline. There are 16 residues in the CDR3. V lost 0 bases and J 0 bases, leaving 9 bases between the germline ends. DNA for the CDR3: TGCGCCAGCAGCTTGGGGGCAGCTGCAACTAATGAAAAACTGTTTTTT. This encodes CASSLGAAATNEKLFF.

This chain connects TRBV7-9 to TRBJ1-3; TRBD1 aligns across 8 bases. The CDR3 has 15 amino acids. Germline CDR1 and CDR2: SEHNR and FQNEAQ (reference sequence). V shed 2 bases, J shed 6 bases, and the junction held 6 bases outside the gene matches. The CDR3 reads CASSLLGQGTNTIYF. The CDR3 DNA sequence: TGTGCCAGCAGCTTATTAGGACAGGGTACAAACACCATATATTTT.

This chain links TRBV3-1 (or the pseudogene TRBV3-2) with TRBJ1-3, with 7 nucleotides matching TRBD1. CDR1 is LGHDT, CDR2 YNNKEL, per germline (reference sequence). The CDR3 is made up of 15 amino acids. V dropped 4 bases and J dropped 4; count of bases not matched to a gene: 7. The CDR3 spells CASSLIQGSGNTIYF. Here the CDR3 DNA reads TGTGCCAGCAGCCTAATACAGGGGAGCGGAAACACCATATATTTT.

This sequence joins TRBV18 and TRBJ1-1; 12 nucleotides align to TRBD1. From germline, CDR1 is KGHSH and CDR2 LQKENI. The CDR3 is 19 residues long. Trimming at V came to 0 bases and at J to 0 bases, leaving 8 bases not matched to a gene. The CDR3 is CASSPPTGQGARMNTEAFF. The DNA for the CDR3 is TGTGCCAGCTCACCACCGACGGGACAGGGGGCACGAATGAACACTGAAGCTTTCTTT.

The DNA of the CDR3 is TGTGCCAGCTCACCGATCGAGTCCCAGGGGGTCTATGGCTACACCTTC. Translating gives CASSPIESQGVYGYTF. This chain uses TRBV18 with TRBJ1-2, with 7 positions matching TRBD1. The germline V gene encodes CDR1 KGHSH and CDR2 LQKENI. The CDR3 runs 16 residues. V lost 3 bases, J lost 4 bases, and 11 bases stayed unmatched.

The chain employs TRBV10-3 and TRBJ1-1, with TRBD1 as a possible D gene (5 bases). CDR1 is ENHRY, CDR2 SYGVKD, per germline. V shed 6 bases and J shed 1 base, with 12 bases lying between them. The CDR3 has 14 amino acids. The CDR3, as DNA: TGTGCCATCAGGGGGGGGACCCAGAACACTGAAGCTTTCTTT. This sequence encodes CAIRGGTQNTEAFF.

The V and J genes are TRBV5-1 and TRBJ2-3; no clear D. The V and J ends lost 4 bases and 0 bases respectively, with 3 bases between them. Germline CDR1 SGHRS, CDR2 YFSETQ. The CDR3 extends over 12 amino acids. The CDR3 protein is CASSPSTDTQYF. In DNA form, the CDR3 reads TGCGCCAGCAGCCCTAGCACAGATACGCAGTATTTT.

This rearrangement joins TRBV3-1 (or the pseudogene TRBV3-2) to TRBJ2-2; 8 nucleotides align to TRBD2. V dropped 0 bases and J dropped 2; count of bases not matched to a gene: 5. CDR3 length equals 17 residues. Germline CDR1 is LGHDT and CDR2 is YNNKEL (reference sequence). For the CDR3, the DNA is TGTGCCAGCAGCCAAGATGGGGTAGCGGGAAACACCGGGGAGCTGTTTTTT. This sequence encodes CASSQDGVAGNTGELFF.

The chain joins TRBV7-8 to TRBJ2-7; 8 bases match TRBD1. Germline V lookup: CDR1 SGHVS, CDR2 FQNEAQ. With V trimmed by 5 bases and J by 6 bases, 6 bases remained unmatched. The CDR3 sequence is 13 residues long. In DNA, the CDR3 is TGTGCCAGCAGCCGGACAGGGAACGGCGAGCAGTACGTC. It translates to CASSRTGNGEQYV.

J is TRBJ2-4 and V is TRBV30; 7 nucleotides agree with TRBD1. This CDR3 comprises 15 residues. CDR1 is GTSNPN and CDR2 is SVGIG in the germline V gene (reference sequence). The trim removed 2 bases at V and 2 bases at J, leaving 6 bases unmatched. CDR3 coding DNA: TGTGCCTGGAGTCCACCGACAGGGACCAAAAACATTCAGTACTTC. Its translation is CAWSPPTGTKNIQYF.

The chain couples TRBV6-5 to TRBJ1-2; D perhaps matches TRBD1 (5 bases). The CDR3 consists of 15 residues. CDR1 and CDR2 (germline): MNHEY, SVGAGI. Trimming removed 2 bases from V and 4 bases from J, with 14 bases in between. CDR3 amino acids: CASSYEATVPYGYTF. DNA for the CDR3: TGTGCCAGCAGTTACGAGGCGACAGTTCCCTATGGCTACACCTTC.

The chain employs TRBV11-2 and TRBJ2-5; D may be TRBD1 (5 bases). The CDR3 loop spans 13 amino acids. CDR1 and CDR2 from the germline V gene are SGHAT and FQNNGV. Trimming cost V 4 bases and J 4 bases, with 10 bases left between them. The CDR3: CASSWGPGETQYF. For the CDR3, the DNA is TGTGCCAGCAGCTGGGGCCCGGGAGAGACCCAGTACTTC.

The chain couples TRBV18 to TRBJ2-5, with a possible D match to TRBD2 (7 bases). The V end was cut by 0 bases, the J end by 6 bases, with 23 bases between. The germline V gene has CDR1 KGHSH and CDR2 LQKENI. The CDR3 is 18 residues long. The CDR3 sequence is CASSPPRGEEGGRKTQYF. In DNA form, the CDR3 reads TGTGCCAGCTCACCACCGAGAGGAGAAGAGGGGGGGAGGAAGACCCAGTACTTC.

This chain connects TRBV18 to TRBJ1-1; no clear D. Germline assignment: CDR1 KGHSH and CDR2 LQKENI. The CDR3 contains 12 residues. Trimming shortened V by 6 bases and J by 11 bases, and 16 bases separated the two germline ends. CDR3 coding DNA: TGTGCCAGCTCCTCGGGGTCAGAACGGGCTTTCTTT. This gives the protein CASSSGSERAFF.

The genes are TRBV28 and TRBJ1-5; 11 nucleotides line up with TRBD1. Germline CDR1 MDHEN, CDR2 SYDVKM. The CDR3 extends over 15 amino acids. Unmatched junction bases numbered 7, after V lost 5 bases and J lost 7 bases. The CDR3 DNA is TGTGCCAGCAGTACCGGGGACAGGGGGGTCCAGCCCCAGCATTTT. Encoded protein: CASSTGDRGVQPQHF.